Listed here is a single T cell receptor (beta chain). This same CDR3 is encoded by further DNA sequences in the sample. Clones were sequenced by immunoSEQ multiplex PCR, and TCRdb holds only the in-frame ones, with some missing. The sample has about a million clones, over 75% seen once. All donors qualified as healthy HIV-negative adults and had experienced no recent acute infections or vaccinations. Both subsets, CD45RA+ naive and CD45RA-negative memory, were split from the CD4+ cells. These data belong to a study of shared clonotypes between healthy human individuals. Across the whole study: Each donor's CD4 naive and CD4 memory cells filled three plates apiece, CD8 naive two, and CD8 memory one.

V was shortened by 0 bases and J by 4 bases, with 10 bases between the two germline ends. The CDR3 has 15 residues. Germline values: CDR1 MNHEY, CDR2 SVGAGI. Sequenced sample: memory CD4+ T cells sorted from blood. This sample's subset: CD45RA-negative fraction. The sequence derives from a man aged 18 to 29 in good health. The gene calls are TRBV6-5 and TRBJ1-3; D possibly corresponds to TRBD1 (5 bases). This CDR3 is CASSYSRGSGNTIYF. CDR3 bases: TGTGCCAGCAGTTACTCGAGGGGCTCGGGAAACACCATATATTTT.